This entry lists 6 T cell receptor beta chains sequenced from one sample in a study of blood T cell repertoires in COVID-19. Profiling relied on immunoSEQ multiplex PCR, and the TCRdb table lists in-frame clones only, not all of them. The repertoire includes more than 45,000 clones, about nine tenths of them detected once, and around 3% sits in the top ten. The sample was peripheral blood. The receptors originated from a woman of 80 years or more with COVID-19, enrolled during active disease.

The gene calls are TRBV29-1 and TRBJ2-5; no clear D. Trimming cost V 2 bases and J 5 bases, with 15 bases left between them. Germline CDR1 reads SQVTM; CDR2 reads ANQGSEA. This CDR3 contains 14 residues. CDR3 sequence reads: CSVESRVKWETQYF. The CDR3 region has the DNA TGCAGCGTTGAATCCCGGGTTAAGTGGGAGACCCAGTACTTC.

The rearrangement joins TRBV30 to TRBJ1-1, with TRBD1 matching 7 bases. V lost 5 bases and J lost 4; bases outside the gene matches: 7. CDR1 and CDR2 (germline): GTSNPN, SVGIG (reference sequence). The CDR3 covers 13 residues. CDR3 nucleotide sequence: TGTGCCTGGGTGAGGGGACAGATCACTGAAGCTTTCTTT. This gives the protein CAWVRGQITEAFF.

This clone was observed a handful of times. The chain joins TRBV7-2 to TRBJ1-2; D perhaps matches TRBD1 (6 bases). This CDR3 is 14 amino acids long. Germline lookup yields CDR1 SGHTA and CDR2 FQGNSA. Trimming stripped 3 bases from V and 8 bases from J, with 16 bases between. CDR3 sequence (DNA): TGTGCCAGCAGCTTGAAGGGGGAGCGCTCGGGCTACACCTTC. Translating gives CASSLKGERSGYTF.

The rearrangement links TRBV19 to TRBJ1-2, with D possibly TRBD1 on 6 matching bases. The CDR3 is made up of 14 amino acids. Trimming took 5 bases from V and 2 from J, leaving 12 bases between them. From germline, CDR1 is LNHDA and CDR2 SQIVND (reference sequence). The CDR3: CASSLGTRNYGYTF. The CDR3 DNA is TGTGCCAGTAGTTTAGGGACACGGAACTATGGCTACACCTTC.

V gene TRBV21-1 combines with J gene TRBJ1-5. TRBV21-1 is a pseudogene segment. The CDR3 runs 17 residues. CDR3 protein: CASSRRGGGDSNQPQHF. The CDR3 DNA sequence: TGTGCCAGCAGCAGGCGGGGGGGCGGAGATAGCAATCAGCCCCAGCATTTT.

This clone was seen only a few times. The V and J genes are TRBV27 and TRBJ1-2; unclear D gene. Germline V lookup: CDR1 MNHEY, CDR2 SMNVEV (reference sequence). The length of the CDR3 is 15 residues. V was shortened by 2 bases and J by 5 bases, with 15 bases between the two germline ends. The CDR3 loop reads CASSLARGSTYGYTF. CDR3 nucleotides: TGTGCCAGCAGTTTAGCCCGGGGTTCTACATATGGCTACACCTTC.